The 19 T cell receptor beta chains below were found in one sample sequenced in a study of type 1 regulatory T cells. TCRdb passed the reads through MiXCR, listing each CDR3 protein once. Among tens of thousands of distinct CDR3 sequences listed, 9.5% to 15% were seen once. The antigens for these receptors are not known. The sample was cultured non-Tr1 T cells, either the whole culture or a sorted T cell fraction (not recorded which). Receptor source: a human donor in good health.

This clonotype has a count of ten or more. The rearrangement links TRBV18 to TRBJ1-1, with D maybe TRBD1 (5 bases). Germline CDR1 and CDR2: KGHSH and LQKENI. Trimming left V 4 bases short and J 0 bases short, with 6 bases between. There are 13 residues in the CDR3. The CDR3 DNA follows: TGTGCCAGCTCACTGGGACTGAACACTGAAGCTTTCTTT. Translating gives CASSLGLNTEAFF.

This clonotype was seen many times. The chain combines TRBV5-1 with TRBJ1-3, with D maybe TRBD1 (6 bases). Trimming removed 4 bases from V and 10 bases from J, with 24 bases in between. CDR3 length: 16 amino acids. Germline-derived CDR1 and CDR2 are SGHRS and YFSETQ. The CDR3 is CASSRDTTPNSGTIYF. The CDR3 bases are TGCGCCAGCAGCAGGGACACAACTCCAAACTCTGGGACCATATATTTT.

This clonotype was found a few times. The V and J genes are TRBV5-1 and TRBJ1-2; TRBD1 agrees at 8 bases. Germline CDR1 is SGHRS and CDR2 is YFSETQ. J gave up 2 bases and V 4 bases, and 4 bases lay outside the gene matches. The CDR3 totals 14 residues. This CDR3 reads CASSVDRANYGYTF. CDR3 nucleotides: TGCGCCAGCAGCGTGGACAGGGCGAACTATGGCTACACCTTC.

Comment on this clonotype: Just one base apart from a much larger clone, this may be a read error. This chain joins TRBV5-6 and TRBJ2-1; 10 nucleotides agree with TRBD2. This CDR3 has 15 residues. V dropped 4 bases and J dropped 11; count of bases not matched to a gene: 12. CDR1 is SGHDT and CDR2 is YYEEEE in the germline V gene. The CDR3 nucleotides read TGTGCCAGCAGCGCGAAGACTAGCGGGCACGGTAAGCAGTTCTTC. Encoded protein: CASSAKTSGHGKQFF.

This clonotype was seen many times. The chain couples TRBV6-2 or TRBV6-3 to TRBJ1-5; 7 nucleotides agree with TRBD1. Germline trimming cut 4 bases from V and 2 bases from J; bases unmatched to any gene: 17. Germline assignment: CDR1 MNHEY and CDR2 SVGEGT. The CDR3 runs to 19 residues. The CDR3 spells CASSSHLDRRNVGNQPQHF. DNA of the CDR3: TGTGCCAGCAGTTCCCACCTGGACAGGCGGAATGTAGGCAATCAGCCCCAGCATTTT.

This rearrangement joins TRBV6-6 to TRBJ2-7; TRBD1 or TRBD2 may be the D gene (5 bases each). Germline loops: CDR1 MNHNY, CDR2 SVGAGI (reference sequence). The CDR3 contains 11 residues. V lost 6 bases to trimming and J lost 6 bases, with 9 bases between them. DNA of the CDR3: TGTGCCAGCAGGGGGGTGATCGAGCAGTACTTC. This encodes CASRGVIEQYF.

The chain uses TRBV5-1 and TRBJ2-3, with TRBD2 matching 8 bases. V trimming: 5 bases; J trimming: 3 bases; junction bases outside the gene matches: 2. Germline CDR1 and CDR2: SGHRS and YFSETQ. The CDR3 contains 13 residues. The CDR3 DNA is TGCGCCAGCAGGGCGGGAGGTACAGATACGCAGTATTTT. It encodes CASRAGGTDTQYF.

The chain combines TRBV2 with TRBJ2-1; 11 bases match TRBD1. The CDR3 is made up of 15 amino acids. CDR1 and CDR2 (germline): SNHLY, FYNNEI. V gave up 7 bases and J gave up 6 bases; unmatched junction bases: 8. The CDR3 spells CASTKEGQGGNEQFF. CDR3 nucleotide sequence: TGTGCCAGCACCAAAGAGGGACAGGGGGGCAATGAGCAGTTCTTC.

The chain employs TRBV5-1 and TRBJ1-3; possible D gene TRBD1, 5 bases. Germline CDR1 SGHRS, CDR2 YFSETQ. This CDR3 has 15 residues. V was pared by 2 bases and J by 1 base, with 10 bases between. The CDR3 here is CASSFQGISGNTIYF. The CDR3 nucleotides are TGCGCCAGCAGCTTTCAGGGAATTTCTGGAAACACCATATATTTT.

This clonotype was observed many times. CDR3: CSARESGGDYGYTF. DNA for the CDR3: TGCAGTGCTAGGGAATCAGGGGGCGACTATGGCTACACCTTC. The chain employs TRBV20-1 and TRBJ1-2, with 8 bases that match TRBD1. Losses at the gene ends were 3 bases for V and 3 bases for J; bases not matched to a gene: 6. This CDR3 comprises 14 residues. CDR1 is DFQATT, CDR2 SNEGSKA, per germline (reference sequence).

This chain links TRBV5-5 with TRBJ2-1; 11 nucleotides line up with TRBD2. Trimming removed 4 bases from V and 3 bases from J; junction bases left unmatched: 6. There are 16 residues in the CDR3. In germline, CDR1 is SGHKS, CDR2 YYEKEE (reference sequence). In DNA form, the CDR3 reads TGTGCCAGCAGCGATCTAGCGGGAGGCTTCTACAATGAGCAGTTCTTC. Translating it yields CASSDLAGGFYNEQFF.

This clonotype has at least ten counts. CDR3: CASSLDTFGSPLHF. The DNA of the CDR3 is TGCGCCAGCAGCTTGGACACCTTCGGGTCACCCCTCCACTTT. The chain couples TRBV5-1 to TRBJ1-6; D gene uncertain. Between the trimmed V and J ends, which lost 0 bases and 10 bases, there was a span of 11 bases. CDR3 length: 14 residues. The germline V gene encodes CDR1 SGHRS and CDR2 YFSETQ.

In this sample, this clonotype turned up many times. This sequence joins TRBV6-1 and TRBJ2-7; D unresolved. The CDR3 covers 13 residues. Trimming pared 7 bases from V and 0 bases from J, leaving 10 bases between. Germline V gene sequence: CDR1 MNHNS, CDR2 SASEGT. The CDR3 spells CASNHEISYEQYF. The DNA for the CDR3 is TGTGCCAGCAACCATGAGATCTCCTACGAGCAGTACTTC.

This clonotype appeared many times. The chain couples TRBV7-8 to TRBJ1-2; D is unresolved. V lost 1 base to trimming and J lost 6 bases, with 9 bases between them. The V gene's germline CDR1 is SGHVS and CDR2 FQNEAQ. The CDR3 has 13 residues. The CDR3 DNA is TGTGCCAGCAGCTTAGGATCCAGGCATGGCTACACCTTC. This sequence encodes CASSLGSRHGYTF.

This clonotype was detected a few times. The chain couples TRBV5-1 to TRBJ2-3, with 13 bases aligning to TRBD2. V lost 6 bases, J lost 0 bases, and 7 bases stayed unmatched. This CDR3 contains 17 residues. The germline V gene encodes CDR1 SGHRS and CDR2 YFSETQ. In DNA form, the CDR3 reads TGCGCCAGCACATGGACTAGCGGGAGTTTGAGCACAGATACGCAGTATTTT. Translation: CASTWTSGSLSTDTQYF.

This clonotype occurred a few times. J is TRBJ2-5 and V is TRBV11-2; D remains unclear. CDR3 length: 13 amino acids. Trimming removed 3 bases at V and 5 bases at J, with 10 bases between. CDR1 is SGHAT, CDR2 FQNNGV, per germline. As DNA, the CDR3 is TGTGCCAGCAGCTTGGCTCCAAAGGAGACCCAGTACTTC. It specifies CASSLAPKETQYF. The entire variable domain, with the rest obtained from reference TRBV11-2 and TRBJ2-5, is as follows: EAGVAQSPRYKIIEKRQSVAFWCNPISGHATLYWYQQILGQGPKLLIQFQNNGVVDDSQLPKDRFSAERLKGVDSTLKIQPAKLEDSAVYLCASSLAPKETQYFGPGTRLLVL.

The table lists this clonotype with many counts. The chain joins TRBV20-1 to TRBJ1-2; 7 bases fit TRBD1. The CDR3 runs 13 residues. The germline V gene has CDR1 DFQATT and CDR2 SNEGSKA (reference sequence). The trim removed 1 base at V and 7 bases at J, leaving 6 bases unmatched. Written as DNA, the CDR3 is TGCAGTGCTAGAGGCCCGGGACAGTTTGGCTACACCTTC. This gives the protein CSARGPGQFGYTF.

This clonotype was seen at least ten times. This sequence joins TRBV20-1 and TRBJ2-1; 9 bases line up with TRBD2. Unmatched junction bases numbered 9, after V lost 3 bases and J lost 9 bases. The CDR3 consists of 14 residues. Germline CDR1 DFQATT, CDR2 SNEGSKA (reference sequence). The CDR3 DNA sequence: TGCAGTGCTAGTTCTAGCGGGGTGCGAAGTGAGCAGTTCTTC. Translating it yields CSASSSGVRSEQFF.

This clonotype was observed at least ten times. The gene calls are TRBV6-6 and TRBJ2-1; tentatively, D is TRBD2 (6 bases). Germline V gene lookup returns CDR1 MNHNY and CDR2 SVGAGI (reference sequence). Trimming took 5 bases from V and 5 from J, leaving 10 bases between them. CDR3 length equals 13 residues. DNA for the CDR3: TGTGCCAGCAGTCCTTGGACTAACAATGAGCAGTTCTTC. Amino acid sequence: CASSPWTNNEQFF.